The rows below give T cell receptor beta chains drawn from one sample of a study of blood T cell repertoires in COVID-19. Here immunoSEQ multiplex PCR was the method, and the copy in TCRdb shows in-frame clones only, minus some. Here the sample spans fewer than 200,000 clones, 86% being singletons. Specimen: peripheral blood. Receptors were obtained from a man aged 50-59 years with active or convalescent COVID-19. The CDR3 runs from the conserved cysteine through the conserved F or W. The D gene is left open where the match is weak. Size is omitted from some rows. Given values are once, few, many or a class for expanded clones.

TRBJ2-7	TRBD1	NA	TRBV3-1/TRBV3-2	TGTGCCAGCAGTGACAGGGGGCAGCAGTACTTC	CASSDRGQQYF
TRBJ1-5	NA	few	TRBV19	TGTGCCAGTAGATCGGAGTTCGGCAATCAGCCCCAGCATTTT	CASRSEFGNQPQHF
TRBJ1-4	NA	NA	TRBV10-3	TGTGCCATCAGTGAGGGCCCCCAGAGGCTTAATGAAAAACTGTTTTTT	CAISEGPQRLNEKLFF
TRBJ2-7	TRBD2	NA	TRBV30	TGTGCCTGGAGTTGGCGGGAGGGCCCGTACGAGCAGTACTTC	CAWSWREGPYEQYF
TRBJ2-3	NA	NA	TRBV5-1	TGCGCCAGCAGCCAGGACTTAGCCCTCACAGATACGCAGTATTTT	CASSQDLALTDTQYF
TRBJ2-1	NA	NA	TRBV18	TGTGCCAGCTCACCAGACCCCCCAGGGCAGTTCTTC	CASSPDPPGQFF
TRBJ1-5	NA	NA	TRBV6-2/TRBV6-3	TGTGCCAGCAGTTACAGAGACAATCAGCCCCAGCATTTT	CASSYRDNQPQHF
TRBJ1-5	NA	NA	TRBV23-1	TGCGCCAGCACCCCCTCCTGCAATCAGCCCCAGCATTTT	CASTPSCNQPQHF
TRBJ2-7	TRBD1	NA	TRBV30	TGTGCCTGGCGGGGCAGGGGGCCCTACGAGCAGTACTTC	CAWRGRGPYEQYF
TRBJ1-2	TRBD1	NA	TRBV6-4	TGTGCCAGCAACCCCGGGACAGGGCCCTATGGCTACACCTTC	CASNPGTGPYGYTF